One sample yielded the 27 T cell receptor beta chains listed below, sequenced in a study of blood T cells in healthy people across ages. Then a second PCR, running about 7 to 11 cycles, was carried out with a sample-barcoded 5' primer and a J-beta primer mix. TCRdb re-derived calls from the 5' RACE reads in MiXCR, one entry per CDR3 protein. Among approximately 800,000 distinct CDR3 sequences listed, 50% to 65% were seen once. Sequences were obtained from blood. The receptors derive from a man older than 75 in good health.

The gene calls are TRBV7-3 and TRBJ2-5; D is ambiguous. Trimming left V 5 bases short and J 5 bases short, with 12 bases between. This CDR3 spans 13 amino acids. CDR1 SGHTA and CDR2 FQGTGA come from the germline V gene. The CDR3 region is CASSAGTVETQYF. The CDR3 nucleotides are TGTGCCAGCAGCGCAGGTACCGTGGAGACCCAGTACTTC.

This clonotype appeared a few times. CDR3 in DNA: TGTGCCAGCAGCTCTATTTGGGGCTGGGAAGAGACCCAGTACTTC. Translated, it gives CASSSIWGWEETQYF. This sequence joins TRBV7-9 and TRBJ2-5, with TRBD1 as a possible D gene (5 bases). Trimming removed 4 bases at V and 3 bases at J, with 15 bases between. Germline V gene data show CDR1 as SEHNR and CDR2 as FQNEAQ (reference sequence). This CDR3 is built from 15 residues.

The V and J genes are TRBV20-1 and TRBJ2-3; 8 positions match TRBD2. This CDR3 region has 15 residues. Germline V gene sequence: CDR1 DFQATT, CDR2 SNEGSKA (reference sequence). With 0 bases clipped from V and 14 bases from J, the junction kept 16 bases outside the gene matches. CDR3 protein: CSAREGREEGRYAYF. In DNA, the CDR3 is TGCAGTGCTAGAGAGGGGCGGGAGGAGGGTAGATACGCGTATTTT.

This chain links TRBV20-1 with TRBJ1-1, with 10 positions matching TRBD1. This CDR3 contains 16 residues. V lost 3 bases and J lost 1; bases outside the gene matches: 8. CDR1 and CDR2 from the germline V gene are DFQATT and SNEGSKA (reference sequence). The CDR3 protein is CSARGDRGAANTEAFF. In DNA, the CDR3 is TGCAGTGCTAGGGGGGACAGGGGAGCGGCGAACACTGAAGCTTTCTTT.

About this clonotype itself: The junction does not match germline at one end; this may be a read error. The gene calls are TRBV20-1 and TRBJ1-4, with D perhaps matching TRBD1 (6 bases). The germline V gene has CDR1 DFQATT and CDR2 SNEGSKA (reference sequence). The CDR3 has 13 residues. The CDR3 DNA sequence: TGCAGTGCTGGAGATGCGAGGGACATGAAACTGTTTTTT. Its translation is CSAGDARDMKLFF.

Worth noting for this clonotype: One end of the junction fails to match germline, which may point to a read error. The chain combines TRBV29-1 with TRBJ2-5; TRBD1 matches at 7 bases. The CDR3 runs to 12 residues. CDR1 SQVTM and CDR2 ANQGSEA come from the germline V gene. The CDR3 DNA sequence: TGCAGCGTTCTCCGGGACAGCGAGACCCGGTACTTC. Its translation: CSVLRDSETRYF.

This rearrangement joins TRBV7-9 to TRBJ1-2; D not resolved. CDR3 length equals 12 residues. The V gene lost 1 base and the J gene lost 7 bases, with 7 bases spanning the gap. Germline CDR1 reads SEHNR; CDR2 reads FQNEAQ (reference sequence). In nucleotides, the CDR3 is TGTGCCAGCAGCTTAGACGGTGGTGGCTACACCTTC. Encoded protein: CASSLDGGGYTF. Full variable domain (remainder filled in from reference TRBV7-9 and TRBJ1-2): DTGVSQNPRHKITKRGQNVTFRCDPISEHNRLYWYRQTLGQGPEFLTYFQNEAQLEKSRLLSDRFSAERPKGSFSTLEIQRTEQGDSAMYLCASSLDGGGYTFGSGTRLTVV.

This chain uses TRBV12-3 or TRBV12-4 with TRBJ2-1, with 7 bases aligning to TRBD1. The CDR3 contains 16 residues. V was clipped by 5 bases and J by 0 bases; unmatched bases: 7. The CDR3 DNA follows: TGTGCCAGCAGTCGGACGACAGGGAGCTCCTACAATGAGCAGTTCTTC. It is translated as CASSRTTGSSYNEQFF.

A few counts support this clonotype. V is TRBV27 and J is TRBJ2-3, with 10 positions matching TRBD1. The CDR3 has 15 residues. Looked up from germline, CDR1 is MNHEY and CDR2 is SMNVEV (reference sequence). The J segment lost 14 bases and the V segment lost 6 bases, leaving 17 bases of the junction unmatched. CDR3 in DNA: TGTGCCAGCAGCCCATTGGGACAGGGGTTGGGATACGCGTATTTT. Its protein product is CASSPLGQGLGYAYF.

This clonotype has only a few counts. This chain uses TRBV11-2 with TRBJ2-1; TRBD2 might be the D (5 bases). Deletions cut 5 bases from V and 13 bases from J, with 9 bases between. In germline, CDR1 is SGHAT, CDR2 FQNNGV. The CDR3 loop spans 10 amino acids. The CDR3 spells CASSRGSQFF. The DNA of the CDR3 is TGTGCCAGCAGCCGGGGTTCTCAGTTCTTC.

The gene calls are TRBV29-1 and TRBJ2-5; unclear D gene. The germline V gene encodes CDR1 SQVTM and CDR2 ANQGSEA. Trimming removed 8 bases at V and 1 base at J, with 8 bases between. This CDR3 has 11 residues. The CDR3 here is CSLVGQETQYF. CDR3 coding DNA: TGCAGCCTTGTAGGCCAAGAGACCCAGTACTTC. The complete variable domain, with remaining parts taken from reference TRBV29-1 and TRBJ2-5, reads SAVISQKPSRDICQRGTSLTIQCQVDSQVTMMFWYRQQPGQSLTLIATANQGSEATYESGFVIDKFPISRPNLTFSTLTVSNMSPEDSSIYLCSLVGQETQYFGPGTRLLVL.

The chain links TRBV11-2 to TRBJ2-5; D perhaps matches TRBD2 (6 bases). The CDR3 totals 15 residues. Germline CDR1 and CDR2: SGHAT and FQNNGV. Trimming pared 1 base from V and 1 base from J, leaving 10 bases between. Here the CDR3 DNA reads TGTGCCAGCAGCTTAGTCCCGGAGGGCCAAGAGACCCAGTACTTC. Protein sequence: CASSLVPEGQETQYF.

The V and J genes are TRBV7-9 and TRBJ2-7; the D call may be TRBD1 or TRBD2 (7 bases each). CDR1 is SEHNR, CDR2 FQNEAQ, per germline (reference sequence). Trimming left V 4 bases short and J 5 bases short, with 18 bases between. The length of the CDR3 is 15 residues. The CDR3 here is CASSSPGAGGDEQYF. For the CDR3, the DNA is TGTGCCAGCAGCTCCCCAGGGGCAGGGGGGGACGAGCAGTACTTC. Combining the CDR3 with reference TRBV7-9 and TRBJ2-7 gives the whole variable domain DTGVSQNPRHKITKRGQNVTFRCDPISEHNRLYWYRQTLGQGPEFLTYFQNEAQLEKSRLLSDRFSAERPKGSFSTLEIQRTEQGDSAMYLCASSSPGAGGDEQYFGPGTRLTVT.

This clonotype occurred a few times. The V call is TRBV10-3, the J call TRBJ2-1; possibly TRBD2 for D (5 bases). Germline V gene lookup returns CDR1 ENHRY and CDR2 SYGVKD. V was cut by 11 bases and J by 4 bases, with 12 bases left in between. The CDR3 loop spans 12 amino acids. The CDR3 sequence is CAASGKYNEQFF. CDR3 coding DNA: TGTGCCGCGTCGGGGAAGTACAATGAGCAGTTCTTC.

The rearrangement links TRBV7-9 to TRBJ2-3, with 11 nucleotides matching TRBD2. The V gene end was trimmed by 5 bases and the J gene end by 2 bases; junction bases not matched to a gene: 3. Germline V lookup: CDR1 SEHNR, CDR2 FQNEAQ (reference sequence). The CDR3 sequence is 15 residues long. The CDR3 sequence: CASSTTSGDTDTQYF. CDR3 bases: TGTGCCAGCAGCACGACTAGCGGGGACACAGATACGCAGTATTTT.

This chain links TRBV20-1 with TRBJ2-5; D is unresolved. Deletions cut 2 bases from V and 5 bases from J, with 6 bases between. The CDR3 contains 11 residues. From germline, CDR1 is DFQATT and CDR2 SNEGSKA (reference sequence). CDR3: CSARRQETQYF. As DNA, the CDR3 is TGCAGTGCTAGAAGGCAGGAGACCCAGTACTTC.

This clonotype occurred a few times. One end of the junction varies from germline; a read error may be responsible. This chain links TRBV10-3 with TRBJ2-1, with D tentatively TRBD2 (6 bases). There are 16 residues in the CDR3. Germline CDR1 ENHRY, CDR2 SYGVKD. As DNA, the CDR3 is TGTGCTATCAATCCCGAGGGCGGGAAGCCGGGGAATGAGCAGTTCTTC. This translates into CAINPEGGKPGNEQFF.

This chain joins TRBV6-6 and TRBJ1-1; D is ambiguous. This CDR3 has 13 residues. CDR1 MNHNY and CDR2 SVGAGI come from the germline V gene (reference sequence). Trimming took 6 bases from V and 7 from J, leaving 15 bases between them. CDR3 protein: CASRGPGVVEAFF. The CDR3 nucleotides are TGTGCCAGCAGGGGCCCCGGGGTCGTTGAAGCTTTCTTT.

The chain has TRBV11-2 and TRBJ2-1; TRBD2 matches at 11 bases. Trimming removed 5 bases from V and 9 bases from J; junction bases left unmatched: 6. CDR3 size: 14 residues. The germline gives CDR1 SGHAT, CDR2 FQNNGV. The CDR3 bases are TGTGCCAGCAGCAAGACTAGCGGGAAGTCTGAGCAGTTCTTC. The encoded protein is CASSKTSGKSEQFF.

J is TRBJ2-7 and V is TRBV12-3 or TRBV12-4; D is uncertain. V shed 6 bases and J shed 0 bases, with 12 bases lying between them. This CDR3 is built from 14 residues. DNA of the CDR3: TGTGCCAGCAGCTTTAGTGCCGGCTCCTACGAGCAGTACTTC. Amino acid sequence: CASSFSAGSYEQYF.

The chain recombines TRBV9 with TRBJ2-3, with D possibly matching TRBD2 (6 bases). The germline gives CDR1 SGDLS, CDR2 YYNGEE. The CDR3 runs to 16 residues. V lost 5 bases to trimming and J lost 0 bases, with 16 bases between them. The CDR3 is CASRPFDSGSTDTQYF. The CDR3 DNA sequence: TGTGCCAGCAGGCCCTTTGATAGCGGTAGCACAGATACGCAGTATTTT.

A word on this clonotype: A much more abundant neighbour one base away suggests this may be a read error. Because the CDR3's place on the DNA is in doubt, the DNA is left out and the CDR3 is given as listed by TCRdb. The chain carries TRBV29-1 and TRBJ2-7; the D call of TRBD1 is as the table states it, not checked on the DNA. The CDR3 sequence runs 13 residues, both termini included. CDR1 is SQVTM and CDR2 is ANQGSEA in the germline V gene. This CDR3 is CSVGQGTSYEHYF.

The rearrangement uses TRBV6-1 and TRBJ1-5, with 7 nucleotides matching TRBD1. The germline V gene has CDR1 MNHNS and CDR2 SASEGT. The V segment lost 2 bases and the J segment 4 bases; nucleotides outside the gene matches: 5. The CDR3 spans 15 residues. The CDR3 protein is CASSEQQGRNQPQHF. In DNA, the CDR3 is TGTGCCAGCAGTGAACAACAGGGGCGGAATCAGCCCCAGCATTTT.

The DNA for the CDR3 is TGTGCCAGCAGTCGGGACTATTTCAATGAGCAGTTCTTC. Translated: CASSRDYFNEQFF. The chain carries TRBV7-2 and TRBJ2-1, with 7 bases that match TRBD2. Germline CDR1 reads SGHTA; CDR2 reads FQGNSA. The CDR3 covers 13 residues. Trimming at V came to 6 bases and at J to 6 bases, leaving 5 bases not matched to a gene.

V gene TRBV11-2 combines with J gene TRBJ2-3, with 7 bases lining up with TRBD2. Germline V gene data show CDR1 as SGHAT and CDR2 as FQNNGV. V dropped 0 bases and J dropped 14; count of bases not matched to a gene: 11. CDR3 length equals 14 residues. CDR3: CASSLDRGRGYAYF. The DNA of the CDR3 is TGTGCCAGCAGCTTAGATCGGGGGAGGGGATACGCGTATTTT.

The chain carries TRBV29-1 and TRBJ2-1; D is possibly TRBD1 (5 bases). CDR3 length: 14 residues. From germline, CDR1 is SQVTM and CDR2 ANQGSEA. Trimming cost V 6 bases and J 4 bases, with 16 bases left between them. This CDR3 reads CSVPVAQGYNEQFF. The CDR3 nucleotides read TGCAGCGTCCCCGTTGCCCAGGGATACAATGAGCAGTTCTTC.

The chain recombines TRBV7-9 with TRBJ1-2; a weak D match, TRBD1 (5 bases). Trimming took 5 bases from V and 4 from J, leaving 20 bases between them. The CDR3 length is 16 residues. From germline, CDR1 is SEHNR and CDR2 FQNEAQ (reference sequence). CDR3 sequence: CASSPVGGVGFYGYTF. In nucleotides, the CDR3 is TGTGCCAGCAGCCCAGTGGGGGGAGTAGGGTTCTATGGCTACACCTTC. Variable domain in full (rest from reference TRBV7-9 and TRBJ1-2): DTGVSQNPRHKITKRGQNVTFRCDPISEHNRLYWYRQTLGQGPEFLTYFQNEAQLEKSRLLSDRFSAERPKGSFSTLEIQRTEQGDSAMYLCASSPVGGVGFYGYTFGSGTRLTVV.